The 13 T cell receptor beta chains below were found in one sample sequenced in a study of spatial heterogeneity in lung cancer. TCRdb fed the 5' RACE reads into MiXCR, producing one record per CDR3 protein. The table has a few thousand distinct CDR3 sequences, just under 8% seen once; the top ten hold 22%. Noted time point: sample taken at primary tumor resection. The sample here was normal lung tissue next to the tumor, taken at surgery. All receptors derive from a male donor with early-stage non-small cell lung cancer.

This clonotype is judged medium-sized. In DNA form, the CDR3 reads TGCAGTGCTTTGGGGGGGGAGACCCAGTACTTC. Protein sequence: CSALGGETQYF. This chain uses TRBV20-1 with TRBJ2-5, with 7 bases that match TRBD2. Trimming cost V 5 bases and J 5 bases; bases outside gene matches: 2. Looked up from germline, CDR1 is DFQATT and CDR2 is SNEGSKA (reference sequence). The CDR3 length is 11 residues.

By proportion, this clonotype is medium-sized. The chain is built from TRBV28 and TRBJ2-3; TRBD1 is a possible D gene (5 bases). Trimming stripped 3 bases from V and 0 bases from J, with 16 bases between. Germline loops: CDR1 MDHEN, CDR2 SYDVKM. The CDR3 consists of 17 residues. CDR3 amino acids: CASSFRVGSGSTDTQYF. The CDR3, as DNA: TGTGCCAGCAGTTTCAGGGTTGGGTCGGGTAGCACAGATACGCAGTATTTT.

In its sample, this clonotype is medium-sized. This chain uses TRBV5-1 with TRBJ2-1; 10 bases agree with TRBD1. Trimming at V came to 2 bases and at J to 6 bases, leaving 2 bases not matched to a gene. This CDR3 has 14 residues. CDR1 and CDR2 from the germline V gene are SGHRS and YFSETQ. CDR3 amino acids: CASSFRTGGNEQFF. The CDR3 nucleotides read TGCGCCAGCAGCTTCCGGACAGGGGGCAATGAGCAGTTCTTC. The full variable domain, its missing parts supplied by reference TRBV5-1 and TRBJ2-1, is KAGVTQTPRYLIKTRGQQVTLSCSPISGHRSVSWYQQTPGQGLQFLFEYFSETQRNKGNFPGRFSGRQFSNSRSEMNVSTLELGDSALYLCASSFRTGGNEQFFGPGTRLTVL.

With respect to this clonotype: This may stem from a read error, because a much larger clone lies one nucleotide away. The rearrangement uses TRBV20-1 and TRBJ2-7, with TRBD1 matching over 11 bases. In germline, CDR1 is DFQATT, CDR2 SNEGSKA (reference sequence). Unmatched junction bases numbered 7, after V lost 4 bases and J lost 2 bases. CDR3 size: 15 residues. In DNA, the CDR3 is TGCAGTGCTAACCCCACGGGACAGGGGGCCTACGAGCAGTACTTC. Translated, it gives CSANPTGQGAYEQYF.

In this sample, this clonotype turned up many times. The CDR3 DNA sequence: TGCAGCGTTGTTCGGAGCGTCCAAGAGACCCAGTACTTC. Its translation is CSVVRSVQETQYF. The gene calls are TRBV29-1 and TRBJ2-5; D is unresolved. Looked up from germline, CDR1 is SQVTM and CDR2 is ANQGSEA. The CDR3 runs to 13 residues. Trimming took off 4 bases at V and 1 base at J, with 10 bases between the two ends.

This chain joins TRBV7-2 and TRBJ2-1; unclear D gene. Trimming removed 5 bases from V and 5 bases from J, with 10 bases in between. CDR1 SGHTA and CDR2 FQGNSA come from the germline V gene. The CDR3 consists of 13 residues. CDR3 residues: CASSPSRDNEQFF. CDR3 bases: TGTGCCAGCAGCCCATCAAGAGACAATGAGCAGTTCTTC.

This clonotype is medium-sized within its sample. The chain joins TRBV18 to TRBJ1-1; no reliable D call. This CDR3 comprises 11 residues. Germline assignment: CDR1 KGHSH and CDR2 LQKENI. Trimming left V 4 bases short and J 4 bases short, with 4 bases between. The CDR3: CASSRSTEAFF. The CDR3 DNA reads as TGTGCCAGCTCACGCAGCACTGAAGCTTTCTTT.

This clonotype is deemed medium-sized. The CDR3 bases are TGCAGCGTTTTAATTGGGGAGTTATATGGCTACACCTTC. Amino acids: CSVLIGELYGYTF. The chain recombines TRBV29-1 with TRBJ1-2; D gene ambiguous. Trimming removed 5 bases at V and 5 bases at J, with 15 bases between. Germline assignment: CDR1 SQVTM and CDR2 ANQGSEA. The CDR3 contains 13 residues.

This clonotype is termed medium-sized (0.01 to 0.1%). CDR3 nucleotides: TGTGCCAGGGGGGAACCCACTGAAGCTTTCTTT. It is translated as CARGEPTEAFF. The chain uses TRBV2 and TRBJ1-1; D possibly corresponds to TRBD1 (5 bases). Trimming stripped 9 bases from V and 4 bases from J, with 9 bases between. CDR1 and CDR2 from the germline V gene are SNHLY and FYNNEI. The CDR3 spans 11 residues.

The J gene is TRBJ1-2, the V gene TRBV12-3 or TRBV12-4, with TRBD1 matching over 11 bases. This CDR3 spans 15 amino acids. V gave up 3 bases and J gave up 2 bases; unmatched junction bases: 2. CDR3 region: CASSFGQGANYGYTF. For the CDR3, the DNA is TGTGCCAGCAGTTTTGGACAGGGGGCCAACTATGGCTACACCTTC.

Sample share makes this clonotype medium-sized. The chain carries TRBV6-1 and TRBJ1-6, with 10 bases matching TRBD1. CDR1 is MNHNS, CDR2 SASEGT, per germline. This CDR3 has 14 amino acids. The V and J ends lost 5 bases and 10 bases, in that order; junction bases with no gene match: 5. This CDR3 is CASSSDRGLSPLHF. The DNA of the CDR3 is TGTGCCAGCAGTTCTGACAGGGGGCTATCACCCCTCCACTTT.

This clonotype is classed as medium-sized. This chain joins TRBV24-1 and TRBJ2-7; possible D gene TRBD2, 6 bases. V lost 4 bases to trimming and J lost 4 bases, with 7 bases between them. This CDR3 is 12 amino acids long. Per the germline V gene, CDR1 is KGHDR and CDR2 is SFDVKD. CDR3 protein: CATSERGYEQYF. As DNA, the CDR3 is TGTGCCACCAGTGAGCGGGGTTACGAGCAGTACTTC.

This clonotype occurred many times. The chain couples TRBV7-9 to TRBJ2-5, with D unclear. Trimming cost V 5 bases and J 2 bases, with 12 bases left between them. This CDR3 is 14 amino acids long. Germline CDR1 and CDR2: SEHNR and FQNEAQ (reference sequence). CDR3: CASSERMNQETQYF. The CDR3 nucleotides are TGTGCCAGCAGCGAGAGGATGAATCAAGAGACCCAGTACTTC.